A single sample is the source of the 11 T cell receptor beta chains below, sequenced in a study of cytomegalovirus exposure and HLA in healthy donors. The method was immunoSEQ multiplex PCR; TCRdb's version includes in-frame clones alone and lacks a portion of them. The data hold 90,000 to 150,000 clones, with over 65% observed a single time. The sample consisted of PBMCs. The receptor set was obtained from a young woman in good health and CMV-seronegative.

This chain links TRBV9 with TRBJ2-3, with D maybe TRBD1 (5 bases). Germline CDR1 SGDLS, CDR2 YYNGEE. This CDR3 comprises 13 residues. V lost 1 base to trimming and J lost 5 bases, with 8 bases between them. CDR3 in amino acids: CASSVWGRDTQYF. CDR3 in DNA: TGTGCCAGCAGCGTATGGGGCAGAGATACGCAGTATTTT.

This chain connects TRBV6-1 to TRBJ2-7, with 12 bases identical to TRBD1. The CDR3 sequence is 14 residues long. V shed 7 bases, J shed 5 bases, and the junction held 6 bases outside the gene matches. The germline gives CDR1 MNHNS, CDR2 SASEGT. As DNA, the CDR3 is TGTGCCAGCACTACCGGGACAGGGGGCAACGAGCAGTACTTC. This encodes CASTTGTGGNEQYF.

The chain recombines TRBV30 with TRBJ1-6, with 9 positions matching TRBD1. The germline gives CDR1 GTSNPN, CDR2 SVGIG (reference sequence). The CDR3 covers 13 residues. V dropped 3 bases and J dropped 9; count of bases not matched to a gene: 3. The CDR3, as DNA: TGTGCCTGGAGAGGACAGGGGACTTCACCCCTCCACTTT. It codes for CAWRGQGTSPLHF.

J is TRBJ1-2 and V is TRBV19; possibly TRBD1 for D (6 bases). Trimming removed 5 bases from V and 8 bases from J, with 21 bases in between. There are 15 residues in the CDR3. Germline V gene lookup returns CDR1 LNHDA and CDR2 SQIVND (reference sequence). CDR3: CASSGGQADGRGYTF. In DNA, the CDR3 is TGTGCCAGTAGTGGGGGCCAGGCAGACGGGAGGGGCTACACCTTC.

The chain carries TRBV11-2 and TRBJ2-3; 9 bases match TRBD2. J gave up 5 bases and V 3 bases, and 6 bases lay outside the gene matches. The CDR3 sequence is 15 residues long. CDR1 is SGHAT, CDR2 FQNNGV, per germline. The CDR3 sequence: CASSFRAGGGDTQYF. The DNA of the CDR3 is TGTGCCAGCAGCTTTAGAGCGGGGGGCGGAGATACGCAGTATTTT. Combining the CDR3 with reference TRBV11-2 and TRBJ2-3 gives the whole variable domain EAGVAQSPRYKIIEKRQSVAFWCNPISGHATLYWYQQILGQGPKLLIQFQNNGVVDDSQLPKDRFSAERLKGVDSTLKIQPAKLEDSAVYLCASSFRAGGGDTQYFGPGTRLTVL.

The rearrangement uses TRBV9 and TRBJ2-3; possibly TRBD1 for D (6 bases). The CDR3 is 14 residues long. V shed 7 bases and J shed 1 base, with 13 bases lying between them. Germline values: CDR1 SGDLS, CDR2 YYNGEE. The CDR3 sequence: CASAKKGGTDTQYF. The CDR3, as DNA: TGTGCCAGCGCTAAAAAGGGGGGCACAGATACGCAGTATTTT.

The CDR3 reads CASRITGGEKLFF. Written as DNA, the CDR3 is TGCGCCAGCAGAATCACAGGGGGGGAAAAACTGTTTTTT. The rearrangement links TRBV4-1 to TRBJ1-4, with 8 bases aligning to TRBD1. This CDR3 spans 13 amino acids. Germline-derived CDR1 and CDR2 are MGHRA and YSYEKL. Germline trimming cut 6 bases from V and 8 bases from J; bases unmatched to any gene: 5.

The V and J genes are TRBV6-5 and TRBJ2-3; 7 nucleotides match TRBD1. Germline trimming cut 6 bases from V and 4 bases from J; bases unmatched to any gene: 10. The CDR3 extends over 15 amino acids. CDR1 is MNHEY, CDR2 SVGAGI, per germline. The CDR3 spells CASSPDRSFSDTQYF. The DNA for the CDR3 is TGTGCCAGCAGCCCGGACAGGAGTTTCTCAGATACGCAGTATTTT.

The chain employs TRBV7-8 and TRBJ2-2; 13 positions match TRBD2. Germline lookup yields CDR1 SGHVS and CDR2 FQNEAQ. The CDR3 sequence is 17 residues long. Losses at the gene ends were 5 bases for V and 6 bases for J; bases not matched to a gene: 9. CDR3 protein: CASSTGLAGALAGELFF. Written as DNA, the CDR3 is TGTGCCAGCAGCACTGGACTAGCGGGGGCCCTGGCCGGGGAGCTGTTTTTT.

V is TRBV5-1 and J is TRBJ2-7, with D maybe TRBD2 (6 bases). The CDR3 sequence is 14 residues long. Germline CDR1 and CDR2: SGHRS and YFSETQ. The V end was cut by 1 base, the J end by 1 base, with 9 bases between. The CDR3 spells CASSLRGKSYEQYF. Written as DNA, the CDR3 is TGCGCCAGCAGCTTGCGGGGGAAGTCCTACGAGCAGTACTTC.

This rearrangement joins TRBV29-1 to TRBJ2-1; 10 positions agree with TRBD1. The CDR3 covers 14 residues. The V gene's germline CDR1 is SQVTM and CDR2 ANQGSEA. Losses at the gene ends were 5 bases for V and 2 bases for J; bases not matched to a gene: 3. The CDR3, as DNA: TGCAGCGTTAAGGACAGGGGGACCTACAATGAGCAGTTCTTC. Its protein product is CSVKDRGTYNEQFF.